This TCR beta chain emerged from a study of T-cell memory formation after mild COVID-19. For the study at large: There were largely donor-specific TCR clusters.

Notes on this clonotype: No antigen is known for it.

Whole-study findings and limits: Shrinking CD4+ clones resided mostly in CM and EM, and CD8+ ones in EMRA.

CDR3 length: 14 residues. Trimming stripped 0 bases from V and 5 bases from J, with 11 bases between. Germline V gene data show CDR1 as SGDLS and CDR2 as YYNGEE. MiXCR, applied by TCRdb to the 5' RACE reads, yields one record per CDR3 protein. Among more than 150,000 distinct CDR3 sequences, about a fifth were seen once, and the ten largest hold roughly 24%. Material for sequencing was PBMCs or a T cell subset sorted from them (not recorded which). This sequence joins TRBV9 and TRBJ2-5, with no clear D. The TCR sequence derives from an adult woman who had mild COVID-19 (a few samples of this study predate the infection). Cell type and time point are not known. DNA of the CDR3: TGTGCCAGCAGCGTAGATGGCCATGGCGAGACCCAGTACTTC. Translating it yields CASSVDGHGETQYF.